The 8 T cell receptor beta chains listed next were all sequenced from one sample in a study of breast tumors, draining lymph nodes, adjacent tissues. TCRdb processed the multiplex PCR reads anew with MiXCR; each CDR3 protein has one entry. This table holds 100,000 or so distinct CDR3 sequences, 21% found once. Samples came from axillary lymph nodes draining the breast cancer. Sequencing was performed on axillary lymph node tissue. The receptors come from a female donor with breast cancer. Some clones in this sample may be carry-over from other donors' samples.

This clonotype occurred many times. V and J are TRBV29-1 and TRBJ2-7, with 10 nucleotides matching TRBD1. With 3 bases clipped from V and 7 bases from J, the junction kept 15 bases outside the gene matches. This CDR3 is 16 amino acids long. Germline loops: CDR1 SQVTM, CDR2 ANQGSEA. Here the CDR3 DNA reads TGCAGCGTTGAGGTTCGCGACAGGGGGCGGATTTGGGAGCAGTACTTC. This gives the protein CSVEVRDRGRIWEQYF.

This clonotype was counted at least ten times. CDR3 residues: CASNFETDGDTQYF. As DNA, the CDR3 is TGTGCCAGCAACTTTGAGACCGACGGAGATACGCAGTATTTT. V is TRBV9 and J is TRBJ2-3; no clear D gene. V shed 6 bases and J shed 5 bases, with 16 bases lying between them. Looked up from germline, CDR1 is SGDLS and CDR2 is YYNGEE. The CDR3 sequence is 14 residues long.

V is TRBV9 and J is TRBJ1-1, with no clear D. Trimming took off 4 bases at V and 4 bases at J, with 14 bases between the two ends. Germline V gives CDR1 SGDLS, CDR2 YYNGEE. The length of the CDR3 is 14 residues. CDR3 sequence: CASSPSGRTTEAFF. CDR3 nucleotide sequence: TGTGCCAGCAGCCCCAGTGGCAGGACCACTGAAGCTTTCTTT.

The sample holds many counts of this clonotype. The rearrangement links TRBV7-9 to TRBJ1-2; D call uncertain. This CDR3 is built from 14 residues. Germline lookup yields CDR1 SEHNR and CDR2 FQNEAQ (reference sequence). Trimming took 4 bases from V and 6 from J, leaving 15 bases between them. CDR3 sequence (DNA): TGTGCCAGCAGCTCCCGACCCAGGATGAATGGCTACACCTTC. Residues: CASSSRPRMNGYTF.

This clonotype has ten or more counts. The genes are TRBV12-3 or TRBV12-4 and TRBJ2-3; D tentatively reads TRBD1 or TRBD2 (5 bases each). This CDR3 region has 15 residues. V lost 6 bases, J lost 1 base, and 14 bases lay in between. CDR3 amino acids: CASSPRVGGTDTQYF. The CDR3 DNA follows: TGTGCCAGCAGCCCCAGGGTGGGGGGCACAGATACGCAGTATTTT.

There are many counts of this clonotype. Compared with germline, one end of the junction differs, possibly owing to a read error. This chain connects TRBV7-8 to TRBJ1-5; 7 positions match TRBD1. CDR1 and CDR2 from the germline V gene are SGHVS and FQNEAQ. The CDR3 has 15 residues. The CDR3 DNA sequence: TGTACCAGCAGCTTAGAACGAGGGGGCGAACAGCCCCAGCATTTT. Its translation is CTSSLERGGEQPQHF.

This clonotype has at least ten counts. The chain employs TRBV19 and TRBJ2-7; 8 bases align to TRBD2. The CDR3 loop spans 15 amino acids. Looked up from germline, CDR1 is LNHDA and CDR2 is SQIVND (reference sequence). After removal of 11 bases from V and 2 bases from J, the junction contained 14 bases not matched to a gene. The CDR3 nucleotides are TGTGCCTCCCAGAGGTCAGCGGGAGATACCTACGAGCAGTACTTC. Residues: CASQRSAGDTYEQYF.

In its sample, this clonotype was seen many times. The genes are TRBV10-3 and TRBJ1-6; TRBD1 agrees at 9 bases. This CDR3 has 14 residues. Trimming removed 6 bases from V and 6 bases from J; junction bases left unmatched: 3. Germline V gene lookup returns CDR1 ENHRY and CDR2 SYGVKD. As DNA, the CDR3 is TGTGCCATCAGACAGGGGGCTATTAATTCACCCCTCCACTTT. It encodes CAIRQGAINSPLHF.